This T cell receptor (beta chain) was sequenced in a study of response to subunit inactivated influenza vaccine. CDR1 LGHNA and CDR2 YNFKEQ come from the germline V gene. The CDR3 contains 16 residues. Trimming took 0 bases from V and 4 from J, leaving 15 bases between them. TCRdb re-called the RT-PCR reads through MiXCR, storing one row per CDR3 protein. Here the sample spans 650,000 to 700,000 distinct CDR3 sequences, about 15% being singletons. The chain has TRBV4-2 and TRBJ1-2; D is uncertain. This specimen was PBMCs from blood, taken roughly 13 days after vaccination. This TCR derives from a man in his forties or fifties who received an inactivated influenza vaccine. CDR3 protein: CASSQDLQNGLYGYTF. The CDR3 DNA is TGTGCCAGCAGCCAAGATCTCCAGAACGGTCTCTATGGCTACACCTTC.